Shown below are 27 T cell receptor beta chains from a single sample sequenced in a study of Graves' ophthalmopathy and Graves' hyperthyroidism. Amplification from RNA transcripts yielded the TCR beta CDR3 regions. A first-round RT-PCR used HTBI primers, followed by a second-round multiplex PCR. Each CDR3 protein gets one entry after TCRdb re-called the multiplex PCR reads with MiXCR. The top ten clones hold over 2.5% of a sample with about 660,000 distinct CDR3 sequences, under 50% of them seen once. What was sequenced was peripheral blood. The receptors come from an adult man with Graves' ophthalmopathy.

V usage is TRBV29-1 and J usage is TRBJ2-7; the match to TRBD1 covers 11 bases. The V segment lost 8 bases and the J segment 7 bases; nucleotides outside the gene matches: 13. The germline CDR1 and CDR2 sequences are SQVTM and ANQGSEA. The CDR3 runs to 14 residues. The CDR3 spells CSSLNRDRGSEQYF. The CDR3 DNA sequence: TGCAGCAGTTTAAATCGGGACAGGGGGTCAGAGCAGTACTTC.

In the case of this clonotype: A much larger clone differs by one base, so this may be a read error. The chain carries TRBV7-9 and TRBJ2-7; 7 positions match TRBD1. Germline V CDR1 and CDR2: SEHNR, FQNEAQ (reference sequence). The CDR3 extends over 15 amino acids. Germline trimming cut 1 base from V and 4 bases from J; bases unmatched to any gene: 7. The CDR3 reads CASSLVSRGRYEQYF. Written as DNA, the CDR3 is TGTGCCAGCAGCTTAGTAAGCAGGGGGAGATACGAGCAGTACTTC.

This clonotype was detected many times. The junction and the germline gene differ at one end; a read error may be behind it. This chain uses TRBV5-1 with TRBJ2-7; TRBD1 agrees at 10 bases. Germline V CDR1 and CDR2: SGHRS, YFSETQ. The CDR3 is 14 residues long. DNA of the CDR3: TGTGCCAGCAGTTCGACAGGGGGCAACTACGAGCAGTACTTC. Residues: CASSSTGGNYEQYF.

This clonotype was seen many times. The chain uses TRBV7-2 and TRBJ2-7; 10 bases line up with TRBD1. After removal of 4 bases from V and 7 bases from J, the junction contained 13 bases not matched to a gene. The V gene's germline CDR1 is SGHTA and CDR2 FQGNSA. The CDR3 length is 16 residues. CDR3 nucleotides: TGTGCCAGCAGCTCATATCGTGGACAGGGGGTGCGAGAGCAGTACTTC. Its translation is CASSSYRGQGVREQYF.

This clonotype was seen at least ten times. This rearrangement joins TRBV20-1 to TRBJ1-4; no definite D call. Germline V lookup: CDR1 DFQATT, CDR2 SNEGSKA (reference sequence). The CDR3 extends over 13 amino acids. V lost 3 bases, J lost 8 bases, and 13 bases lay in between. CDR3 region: CSASRSGREKLFF. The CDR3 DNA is TGCAGTGCTAGTAGGTCAGGACGGGAAAAACTGTTTTTT.

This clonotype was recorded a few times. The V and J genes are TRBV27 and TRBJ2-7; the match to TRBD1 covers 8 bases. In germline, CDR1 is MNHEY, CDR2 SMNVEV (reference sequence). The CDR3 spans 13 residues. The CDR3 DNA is TGTGTAACGCAAAGGGGACAGGAATACGAGCAGTACTTC. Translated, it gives CVTQRGQEYEQYF.

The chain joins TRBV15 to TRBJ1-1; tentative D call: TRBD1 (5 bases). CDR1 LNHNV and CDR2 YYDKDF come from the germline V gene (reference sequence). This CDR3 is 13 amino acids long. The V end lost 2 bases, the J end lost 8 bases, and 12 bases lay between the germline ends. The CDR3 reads CATSRSGAGEAFF. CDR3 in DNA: TGTGCCACCAGCAGATCTGGGGCAGGCGAAGCTTTCTTT.

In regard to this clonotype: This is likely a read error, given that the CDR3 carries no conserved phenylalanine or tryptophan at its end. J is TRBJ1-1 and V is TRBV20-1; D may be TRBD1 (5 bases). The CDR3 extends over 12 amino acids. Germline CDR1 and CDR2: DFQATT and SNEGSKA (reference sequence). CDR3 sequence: CSARARQSEAFL. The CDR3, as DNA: TGTAGTGCTAGAGCGAGACAGTCTGAAGCTTTCCTT.

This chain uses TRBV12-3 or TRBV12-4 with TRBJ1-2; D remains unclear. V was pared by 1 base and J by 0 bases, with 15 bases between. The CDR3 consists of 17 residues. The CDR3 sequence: CASSLVHSQNSNYGYTF. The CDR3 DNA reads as TGTGCCAGCAGTTTAGTTCACAGTCAAAATTCTAACTATGGCTACACCTTC.

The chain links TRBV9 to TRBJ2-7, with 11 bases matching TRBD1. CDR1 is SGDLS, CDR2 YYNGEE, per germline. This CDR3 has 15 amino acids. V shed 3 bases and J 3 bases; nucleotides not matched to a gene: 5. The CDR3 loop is CASSGGQGGFYEQYF. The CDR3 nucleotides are TGTGCCAGCAGCGGGGGACAGGGGGGATTCTACGAGCAGTACTTC.

DNA of the CDR3: TGTGCCAGCAGCTTGGTGGGGGCTAGTAATCAGCCCCAGCATTTT. Translation gives CASSLVGASNQPQHF. This chain links TRBV5-6 with TRBJ1-5; tentative D call: TRBD1 (6 bases). The germline V gene encodes CDR1 SGHDT and CDR2 YYEEEE. V lost 0 bases to trimming and J lost 4 bases, with 11 bases between them. The CDR3 has 15 amino acids.

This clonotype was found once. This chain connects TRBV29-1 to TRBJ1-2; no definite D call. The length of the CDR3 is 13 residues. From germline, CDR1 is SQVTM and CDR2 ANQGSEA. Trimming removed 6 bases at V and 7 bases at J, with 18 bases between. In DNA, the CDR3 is TGCAGCGTGGCAGCGGCGGCGTGGGGTGGCTACACCTTC. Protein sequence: CSVAAAAWGGYTF.

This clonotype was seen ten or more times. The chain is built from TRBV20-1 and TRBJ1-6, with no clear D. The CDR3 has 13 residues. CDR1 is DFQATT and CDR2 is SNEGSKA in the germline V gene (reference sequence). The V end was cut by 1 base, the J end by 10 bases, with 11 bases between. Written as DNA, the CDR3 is TGCAGTGCTAGAGTCCGGAACGCGTCACCCCTCCACTTT. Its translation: CSARVRNASPLHF.

The CDR3 nucleotides read TGCAGCGTGAGGGAGGGTTACTCTGGAAACACCATATATTTT. Residues: CSVREGYSGNTIYF. This chain connects TRBV29-1 to TRBJ1-3; D is unresolved. The CDR3 spans 14 residues. V lost 6 bases to trimming and J lost 0 bases, with 12 bases between them. Germline assignment: CDR1 SQVTM and CDR2 ANQGSEA.

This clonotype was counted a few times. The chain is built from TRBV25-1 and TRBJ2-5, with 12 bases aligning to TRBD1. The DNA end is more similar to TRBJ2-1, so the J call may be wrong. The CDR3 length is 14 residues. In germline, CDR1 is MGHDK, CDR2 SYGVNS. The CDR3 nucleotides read TGTGCCAGCAGAACGGGACAGGGGGCGGGGGAGCAGTTCTTC. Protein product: CASRTGQGAGEQFF.

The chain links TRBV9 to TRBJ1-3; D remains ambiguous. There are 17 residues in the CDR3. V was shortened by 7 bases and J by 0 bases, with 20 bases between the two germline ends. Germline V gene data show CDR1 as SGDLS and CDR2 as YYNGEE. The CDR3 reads CASSPPGASNSGNTIYF. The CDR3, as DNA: TGTGCCAGCTCACCACCGGGAGCATCCAACTCTGGAAACACCATATATTTT.

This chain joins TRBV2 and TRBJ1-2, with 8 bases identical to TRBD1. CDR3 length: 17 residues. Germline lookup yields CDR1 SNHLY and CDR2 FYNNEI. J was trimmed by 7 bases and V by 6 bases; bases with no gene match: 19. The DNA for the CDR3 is TGTGCCAGCAGCGCCATCGGGCAGGGGGCGGAGGCGTCTGGCTACACCTTC. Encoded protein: CASSAIGQGAEASGYTF.

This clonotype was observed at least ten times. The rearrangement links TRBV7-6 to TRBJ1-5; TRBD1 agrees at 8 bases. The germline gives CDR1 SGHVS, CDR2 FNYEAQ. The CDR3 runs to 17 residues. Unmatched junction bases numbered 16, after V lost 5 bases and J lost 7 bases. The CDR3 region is CASSARPGTGVEQPQHF. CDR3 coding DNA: TGTGCCAGCAGCGCCAGACCCGGGACAGGTGTCGAACAGCCCCAGCATTTT. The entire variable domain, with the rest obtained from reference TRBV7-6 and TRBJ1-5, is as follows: GAGVSQSPRYKVTKRGQDVALRCDPISGHVSLYWYRQALGQGPEFLTYFNYEAQQDKSGLPNDRFSAERPEGSISTLTIQRTEQRDSAMYRCASSARPGTGVEQPQHFGDGTRLSIL.

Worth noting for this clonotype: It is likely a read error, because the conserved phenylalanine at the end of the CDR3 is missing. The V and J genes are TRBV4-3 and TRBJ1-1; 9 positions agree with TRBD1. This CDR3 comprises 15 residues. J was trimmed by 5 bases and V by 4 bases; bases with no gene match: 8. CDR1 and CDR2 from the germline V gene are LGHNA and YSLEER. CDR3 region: CASSPGQGRGTEAFL. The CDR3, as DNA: TGCGCCAGCAGCCCGGGACAGGGTCGAGGTACTGAAGCTTTCCTT.

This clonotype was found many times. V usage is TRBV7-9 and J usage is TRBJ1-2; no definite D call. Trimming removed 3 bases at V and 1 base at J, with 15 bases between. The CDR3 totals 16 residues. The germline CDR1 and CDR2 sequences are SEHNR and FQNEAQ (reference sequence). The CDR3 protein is CASSLAPGRDNYGYTF. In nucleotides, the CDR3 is TGTGCCAGCAGCTTGGCCCCCGGGCGAGATAACTATGGCTACACCTTC.

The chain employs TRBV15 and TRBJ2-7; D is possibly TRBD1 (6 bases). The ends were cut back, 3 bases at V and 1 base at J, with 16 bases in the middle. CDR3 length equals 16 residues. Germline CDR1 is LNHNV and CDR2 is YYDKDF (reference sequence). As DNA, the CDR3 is TGTGCCACCAGCAGTGGAACCCGGACAGCTTCCTACGAGCAGTACTTC. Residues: CATSSGTRTASYEQYF.

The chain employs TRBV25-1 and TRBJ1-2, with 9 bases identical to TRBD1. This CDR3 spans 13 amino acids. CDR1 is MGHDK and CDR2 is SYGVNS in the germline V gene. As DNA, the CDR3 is TGTGCTGTTGGGACAGGGAAGGGCTATGGCTACACCTTC. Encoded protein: CAVGTGKGYGYTF.

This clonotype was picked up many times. In DNA form, the CDR3 reads TGCAGTGCTAGAGATGGGCAAGAGCAGTACTTC. Protein product: CSARDGQEQYF. The V gene is TRBV20-1, the J gene TRBJ2-7; no clear D gene. Germline CDR1 reads DFQATT; CDR2 reads SNEGSKA (reference sequence). V was trimmed by 0 bases and J by 7 bases, leaving 7 bases between them. This CDR3 has 11 residues.

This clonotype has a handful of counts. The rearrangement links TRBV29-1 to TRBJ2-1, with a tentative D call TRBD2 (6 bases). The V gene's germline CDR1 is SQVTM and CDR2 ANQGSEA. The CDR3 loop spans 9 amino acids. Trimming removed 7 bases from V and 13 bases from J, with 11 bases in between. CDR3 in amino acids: CSEGLGQFF. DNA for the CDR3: TGCAGCGAGGGACTTGGTCAGTTCTTC.

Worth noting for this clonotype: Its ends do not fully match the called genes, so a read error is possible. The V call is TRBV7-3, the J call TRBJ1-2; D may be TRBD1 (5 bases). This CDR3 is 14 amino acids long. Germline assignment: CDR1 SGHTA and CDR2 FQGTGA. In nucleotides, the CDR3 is TGCGCCAGCAGCCGGGGGGAGCGTACGGGCGGCTACACCTTC. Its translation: CASSRGERTGGYTF.

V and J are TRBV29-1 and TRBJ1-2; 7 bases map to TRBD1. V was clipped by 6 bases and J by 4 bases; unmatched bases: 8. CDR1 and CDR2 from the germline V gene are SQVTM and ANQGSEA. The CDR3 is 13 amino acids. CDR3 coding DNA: TGCAGCGTCTCCCGGGGGACAGTCTATGGCTACACCTTC. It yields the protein CSVSRGTVYGYTF.

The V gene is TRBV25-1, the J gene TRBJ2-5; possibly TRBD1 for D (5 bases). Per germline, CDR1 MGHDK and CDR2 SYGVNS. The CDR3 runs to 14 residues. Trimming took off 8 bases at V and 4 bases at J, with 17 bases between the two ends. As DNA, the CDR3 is TGTGCCAGCCGTTCAGTGGGGCAGGCAGAGACCCAGTACTTC. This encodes CASRSVGQAETQYF.